The rows below give T cell receptor beta chains drawn from one sample of a study of graft-versus-host responses after intestinal transplantation. Only in-frame clones appear in the TCRdb table, and some are missing; sequencing was by immunoSEQ multiplex PCR. This sample yields roughly 90,000 clones, of which 75% to 95% are seen a single time; approximately 5.5% belongs to the top ten. Antigens of these TCRs are unknown. The sample consisted of unstimulated CD8+ T cells sorted from spleen or lymph node cells, taken before intestinal transplant. These receptors came from a human donor who received an intestinal transplant. CDR3s include the opening cysteine and the closing phenylalanine or tryptophan. D genes are given only for firm matches. A row's size may be missing; if present it is once, few, many or a size class.

size: -; V: TRBV27; D: TRBD1; J: TRBJ2-7; length: 14; DNA: TGTGCCAGCAGACTACCGGGACAGGGATACGAGCAGTACTTC; CDR3: CASRLPGQGYEQYF
size: -; V: TRBV4-1; D: -; J: TRBJ2-7; length: 15; DNA: TGCGCCAGCAGCCAAGACCCGGCAGGGGTTTACGAGCAGTACTTC; CDR3: CASSQDPAGVYEQYF
size: -; V: TRBV28; D: -; J: TRBJ1-4; length: 13; DNA: TGTGCCAGCAGCTCAGACAGTGGAGAAAAACTGTTTTTT; CDR3: CASSSDSGEKLFF
size: -; V: TRBV11-2; D: -; J: TRBJ2-3; length: 14; DNA: TGTGCCAGCAGCTTAGATACCTGGGGAGATACGCAGTATTTT; CDR3: CASSLDTWGDTQYF
size: -; V: TRBV27; D: TRBD1; J: TRBJ2-7; length: 13; DNA: TGTGCCAGCAGGCGGACAGGGTCCTACGAGCAGTACTTC; CDR3: CASRRTGSYEQYF
size: few; V: TRBV7-9; D: -; J: TRBJ1-2; length: 15; DNA: TGTGCCAGCAGCGCCTCACTCGGGCCCGACGGTGGCTACACCTTC; CDR3: CASSASLGPDGGYTF
size: few; V: TRBV30; D: -; J: TRBJ2-1; length: 13; DNA: TGTGCCTGGAACCGGGACCGTTACAATGAGCAGTTCTTC; CDR3: CAWNRDRYNEQFF
size: -; V: TRBV18; D: -; J: TRBJ1-6; length: 12; DNA: TGTGCCAGCTCACCGGGGAATTCACCCCTCCACTTT; CDR3: CASSPGNSPLHF
size: -; V: TRBV27; D: TRBD1; J: TRBJ1-4; length: 15; DNA: TGTGCCAGCAGTTTACTCGGGACAGGGCGTGAAAAACTGTTTTTT; CDR3: CASSLLGTGREKLFF
size: -; V: TRBV19; D: -; J: TRBJ1-1; length: 13; DNA: TGTGCCAGTAGTATTTCTCCGAACACTGAAGCTTTCTTT; CDR3: CASSISPNTEAFF
size: -; V: TRBV27; D: -; J: TRBJ1-5; length: 12; DNA: TGTGCCAGCAGTTTCCCTGGACAGCCCCAGCATTTT; CDR3: CASSFPGQPQHF
size: -; V: TRBV7-3; D: -; J: TRBJ2-2; length: 13; DNA: TGTGCCAGCAGCTTAACCAACACCGGGGAGCTGTTTTTT; CDR3: CASSLTNTGELFF
size: -; V: TRBV27; D: TRBD1; J: TRBJ2-1; length: 15; DNA: TGTGCCAGCAGTTTCGGGGGACAGGGTGTAAGTGAGCAGTTCTTC; CDR3: CASSFGGQGVSEQFF
size: -; V: TRBV7-7; D: -; J: TRBJ2-1; length: 14; DNA: TGTGCCACCGCGCCCATGGACAGAAACAATGAGCAGTTCTTC; CDR3: CATAPMDRNNEQFF
size: -; V: TRBV9; D: TRBD1; J: TRBJ2-7; length: 14; DNA: TGTGCCAGCAGCGTAGGGACAGGGCATTACGAGCAGTACTTC; CDR3: CASSVGTGHYEQYF
size: -; V: TRBV20-1; D: -; J: TRBJ1-1; length: 11; DNA: TGCAGTGCTGTACTGAACACTGAAGCTTTCTTT; CDR3: CSAVLNTEAFF
size: -; V: TRBV15; D: -; J: TRBJ2-1; length: 14; DNA: TGTGCCACCAGCAGAGATCGCCTTTACAATGAGCAGTTCTTC; CDR3: CATSRDRLYNEQFF
size: -; V: TRBV9; D: TRBD2; J: TRBJ2-2; length: 15; DNA: TGTGCCGGGTCCGCGGGGGACCTCGGGACCGGGGAGCTGTTTTTT; CDR3: CAGSAGDLGTGELFF
size: -; V: TRBV9; D: -; J: TRBJ2-7; length: 11; DNA: TGTGCCAGCAGTAGAAACTACGAGCAGTACTTC; CDR3: CASSRNYEQYF
size: -; V: TRBV5-6; D: -; J: TRBJ2-1; length: 13; DNA: TGTGCCAGCAGCTTGGCGGAGGACAATGAGCAGTTCTTC; CDR3: CASSLAEDNEQFF
size: -; V: TRBV7-6; D: -; J: TRBJ2-2; length: 15; DNA: TGTGCCAGCAGACACCTAGGGGGGGATACGGGGGAGCTGTTTTTT; CDR3: CASRHLGGDTGELFF
size: -; V: TRBV6-5; D: -; J: TRBJ2-7; length: 13; DNA: TGTGCCAGCAGTAAACACAGGGTGTACGAGCAGTACTTC; CDR3: CASSKHRVYEQYF